The rows below give T cell receptor beta chains drawn from one sample of a study of radiation and T cells in renal cell carcinoma. Profiling relied on immunoSEQ multiplex PCR, and the TCRdb table lists in-frame clones only, not all of them. The sample records 70,000 to 100,000 clones, about four fifths being singletons. This specimen was blood, taken from a patient whose treatment included radiotherapy and nephrectomy. The receptors come from a man aged 55 to 70 with renal cell carcinoma. Each CDR3 is given with its conserved first and last residue. The D gene is left open where the match is weak. Not every row has a clone size; where given, it reads once, few, many or a size class.

abundance	v_gene	j_gene	d_gene	CDR3nt	CDR3aa
.	TRBV18	TRBJ2-6	.	TGTGCCAGCTCACAGACACCCCACTTCCTGACTTTC	CASSQTPHFLTF
.	TRBV30	TRBJ1-5	.	TGTGCCTGGACGGGAAGGGGGAGCAATCAGCCCCAGCATTTT	CAWTGRGSNQPQHF
.	TRBV18	TRBJ2-3	TRBD1	TGTGCCAGCTCACGTCTGGGACAGGAGAAGGCCGATACGCAGTATTTT	CASSRLGQEKADTQYF
.	TRBV7-2	TRBJ1-1	.	TGTGCCAGCAGCCCATTCCCTGGCGGGAACACTGAAGCTTTCTTT	CASSPFPGGNTEAFF
.	TRBV6-1	TRBJ2-1	.	TGTGCCAGCAGTGAAGCATCCTCCTACAATGAGCAGTTCTTC	CASSEASSYNEQFF
.	TRBV2	TRBJ1-5	.	TGTGCCAGCAAACCCGGGACGAGCAATCAGCCCCAGCATTTT	CASKPGTSNQPQHF
.	TRBV25-1	TRBJ1-5	.	TGTGCCAGCAGTGCGTATGGGGCGAATCAGCCCCAGCATTTT	CASSAYGANQPQHF
.	TRBV28	TRBJ2-7	.	TGTGCCAGTTTAGTGATGTTTAAGCGGAGATTCTCCTACGAGCAGTACTTC	CASLVMFKRRFSYEQYF
few	TRBV7-2	TRBJ2-5	.	TGTGCCAGCAGCTTAGGTCCAAACCTCCAAGAGACCCAGTACTTC	CASSLGPNLQETQYF
.	TRBV11-2	TRBJ2-7	.	TGTGCCAGCAGCTTAGTTGCACGGCGGGGCTCCTACGAGCAGTACTTC	CASSLVARRGSYEQYF
once	TRBV12-1	TRBJ2-1	.	TGTGCCAGCAGCCCCGAGGGCCAAGGGTTCTTC	CASSPEGQGFF
.	TRBV18	TRBJ1-5	TRBD1	TGTGCCAGCTCACCACGCGCGGGACAGGGGGAGGCCCAGCATTTT	CASSPRAGQGEAQHF
once	TRBV5-4	TRBJ2-2	.	TGTGCCAGCAGCTTCTGGAGGGCGAACACCGGGGAGCTGTTTTTT	CASSFWRANTGELFF
few	TRBV4-1	TRBJ2-5	TRBD2	TGCGCCAGCAGTGCCACTCCAGCGGGAGGGCCGAGCAGAAAGACCCAGTACTTC	CASSATPAGGPSRKTQYF
.	TRBV7-9	TRBJ2-7	.	TGTGCCAGCAGCTTACTAGCGTCCTACGAGCAGTACTTC	CASSLLASYEQYF
.	TRBV28	TRBJ2-3	TRBD2	TGTGCCAGCAGTTTAAGAAGGCTAGCGGGAGCAGATACGCAGTATTTT	CASSLRRLAGADTQYF
.	TRBV2	TRBJ2-7	TRBD1	TGTGCCAGCAGGGACAGGGAGGAACAGTACTTC	CASRDREEQYF
.	TRBV27	TRBJ2-3	.	TGTGCCAGCAGTCAATTTGGACGAGATACGCAGTATTTT	CASSQFGRDTQYF
.	TRBV2	TRBJ2-2	TRBD1	TGTGCCAGCAGCCCGGGACAGGGGTTGATGGCCGGGGAGCTGTTTTTT	CASSPGQGLMAGELFF
.	TRBV6-1	TRBJ2-2	.	TGTGCCAGCAGGATGGACTATTTGGGGAGCGGGGAGCTGTTTTTT	CASRMDYLGSGELFF
.	TRBV20-1	TRBJ2-1	.	TGCAGTGCCCTTGAAAATGAGCAGTTCTTC	CSALENEQFF
few	TRBV28	TRBJ2-4	.	TGTGCCAGCAATTTCGACTTGGCATTACCCCAGGACTTC	CASNFDLALPQDF
.	TRBV29-1	TRBJ2-3	.	TGCAGCGTTGAGGGGAGTCCGGATACGCAGTATTTT	CSVEGSPDTQYF
.	TRBV6-5	TRBJ2-1	.	TGTGCCAGCAGTTCTGTGGGAGGAGGTTACAATGAGCAGTTCTTC	CASSSVGGGYNEQFF
.	TRBV5-5	TRBJ2-7	.	TGTGCCAGCAGCTTGGGGGTCAGTTCTTACGAGCAGTACTTC	CASSLGVSSYEQYF
medium-sized	TRBV30	TRBJ2-1	.	TGTGCCTGGAGTGTGGGCGGGTGGCGGGTCTTC	CAWSVGGWRVF
.	TRBV27	TRBJ1-1	.	.	CASSLFGPGSEAFF
.	TRBV6-1	TRBJ1-1	.	TGTGCCAGCAGTGAAAAAGGGAACACTGAAGCTTTCTTT	CASSEKGNTEAFF
once	TRBV6-5	TRBJ1-1	.	TGTGCCAGCAGTTATGCTAGGAACACTGAAGCTTTCTTT	CASSYARNTEAFF
.	TRBV5-4	TRBJ2-2	TRBD2	TGTGCCAGCAGCTCGTTTGGGACAGACCTAGCGGGAGAGCTGTTTTTT	CASSSFGTDLAGELFF
.	TRBV4-1	TRBJ2-1	TRBD1	TGCGCCAGCAGCCAAGATCCGGACAGGGATAGGGTCTTC	CASSQDPDRDRVF
once	TRBV27	TRBJ2-3	TRBD1	TGTGCCAGCAGTTTGGGGACAGGGGTCGGAGATACGCAGTATTTT	CASSLGTGVGDTQYF
once	TRBV15	TRBJ2-2	.	TGTGCCACCAGCAGACTGGGACGAACGAACACCGGGGAGCTGTTTTTT	CATSRLGRTNTGELFF
.	TRBV19	TRBJ2-7	.	TGTGCCAGTAGTATAAGTAGGGCCAACGAGCAGTACTTC	CASSISRANEQYF
.	TRBV6-1	TRBJ2-7	TRBD1	TGTGCCAGCAGTGCGAGACAGGGGGCGGGTTACGAGCAGTACTTC	CASSARQGAGYEQYF
.	TRBV10-2	TRBJ2-7	TRBD2	TGCGCCAGCAGTGAGTCGTGGGGTAGCGGGATCAACGAGCAGTACTTC	CASSESWGSGINEQYF
few	TRBV9	TRBJ2-5	TRBD2	TGTGCCAGCAGCAACCTGGGGGGGGTCCAAGAGACCCAGTACTTC	CASSNLGGVQETQYF
.	TRBV27	TRBJ2-1	TRBD1	TGTGCCAGCACCACAGACAGGGGGCAAGTCGGGGGTGAGCAGTTCTTC	CASTTDRGQVGGEQFF
.	TRBV7-2	TRBJ2-2	TRBD1	TGTGTCAGCAGCTTAGGACCGGGACAGGGGGCCGGGGAGCTGTTTTTT	CVSSLGPGQGAGELFF
.	TRBV4-3	TRBJ2-3	.	TGCGCCAGCAGCCAAGAATTTACAGATACGCAGTATTTT	CASSQEFTDTQYF
.	TRBV4-1	TRBJ1-5	.	TGCGCCAGCAGCCAACCCCATTCGAGGGGGATCCAGCCCCAGCATTTT	CASSQPHSRGIQPQHF
.	TRBV7-2	TRBJ1-2	.	TGTGCCAGCAGCTTAGGAACAGTGCCTTTCGGCGGCTACACCTTC	CASSLGTVPFGGYTF
many	TRBV6-5	TRBJ1-2	TRBD1	TGTGCCAGCAGGCGGGACAGGGGAAATGGCTACACCTTC	CASRRDRGNGYTF
.	TRBV30	TRBJ2-2	.	TGTGCCTGGAGTGTTGGGGGTTTGGGCACCGGGGAGCTGTTTTTT	CAWSVGGLGTGELFF
once	TRBV27	TRBJ1-2	TRBD1	TGTGCCAGCAGTTTAAGGGGGACAGGGGTTTACACCTTC	CASSLRGTGVYTF
.	TRBV5-8	TRBJ2-1	TRBD1	TGTGCCAGCAGCTCTTGGACAGGGGTGTACAATGAGCAGTTCTTC	CASSSWTGVYNEQFF
.	TRBV10-2	TRBJ2-2	.	TGCGCCAGCAGTGAGTTCCCAGGGGTCACCGGGGAGCTGTTTTTT	CASSEFPGVTGELFF
many	TRBV5-8	TRBJ2-2	.	TGTGCCAGCAGCTTGGAGTCGGGCACACTATACACCGGGGAGCTGTTTTTT	CASSLESGTLYTGELFF